This T cell receptor beta chain was documented in a study of cytomegalovirus exposure and HLA in healthy donors. Here immunoSEQ multiplex PCR was the method, and the copy in TCRdb shows in-frame clones only, minus some. This sample has roughly 70,000 clones, with around four fifths found just once. V lost 4 bases, J lost 6 bases, and 16 bases lay in between. Germline lookup yields CDR1 SGDLS and CDR2 YYNGEE. The CDR3 contains 14 residues. This clonotype originated in a man aged 25 to 40 in good health and CMV-seronegative. The chain uses TRBV9 and TRBJ1-1, with D uncertain. The specimen sequenced was PBMCs. The CDR3 DNA sequence: TGTGCCAGCAGCCCCCGTCGGGTGAGCCCTGAAGCTTTCTTT. Its protein is CASSPRRVSPEAFF.